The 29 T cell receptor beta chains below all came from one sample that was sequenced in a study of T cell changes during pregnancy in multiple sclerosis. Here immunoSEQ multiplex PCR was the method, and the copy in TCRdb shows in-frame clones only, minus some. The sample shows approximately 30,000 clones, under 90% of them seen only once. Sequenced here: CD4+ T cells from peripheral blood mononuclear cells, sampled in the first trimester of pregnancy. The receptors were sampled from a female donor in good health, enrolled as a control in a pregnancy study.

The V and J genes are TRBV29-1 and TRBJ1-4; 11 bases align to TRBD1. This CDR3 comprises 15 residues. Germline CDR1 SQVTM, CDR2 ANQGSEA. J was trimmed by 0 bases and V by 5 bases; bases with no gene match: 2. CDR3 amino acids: CSVSGQGATNEKLFF. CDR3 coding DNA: TGCAGCGTTTCGGGACAGGGGGCAACTAATGAAAAACTGTTTTTT.

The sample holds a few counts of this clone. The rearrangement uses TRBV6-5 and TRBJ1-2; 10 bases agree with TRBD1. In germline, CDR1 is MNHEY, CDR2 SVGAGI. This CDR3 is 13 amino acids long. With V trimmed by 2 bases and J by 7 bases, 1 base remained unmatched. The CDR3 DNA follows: TGTGCCAGCAGTTACCGGGACAGGGGTGGCTACACCTTC. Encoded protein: CASSYRDRGGYTF.

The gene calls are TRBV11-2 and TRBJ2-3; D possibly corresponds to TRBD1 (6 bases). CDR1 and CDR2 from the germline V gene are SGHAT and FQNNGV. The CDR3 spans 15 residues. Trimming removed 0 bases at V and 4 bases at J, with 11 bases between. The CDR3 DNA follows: TGTGCCAGCAGCTTAGAGGGCAGGGGCCCAGATACGCAGTATTTT. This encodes CASSLEGRGPDTQYF. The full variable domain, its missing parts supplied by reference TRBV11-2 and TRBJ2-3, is EAGVAQSPRYKIIEKRQSVAFWCNPISGHATLYWYQQILGQGPKLLIQFQNNGVVDDSQLPKDRFSAERLKGVDSTLKIQPAKLEDSAVYLCASSLEGRGPDTQYFGPGTRLTVL.

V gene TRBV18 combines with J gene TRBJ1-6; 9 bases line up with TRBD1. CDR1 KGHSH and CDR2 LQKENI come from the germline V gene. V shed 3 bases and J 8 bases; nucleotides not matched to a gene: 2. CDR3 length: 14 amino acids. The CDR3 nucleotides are TGTGCCAGCTCACCGACAGGGGGTTATTCACCCCTCCACTTT. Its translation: CASSPTGGYSPLHF.

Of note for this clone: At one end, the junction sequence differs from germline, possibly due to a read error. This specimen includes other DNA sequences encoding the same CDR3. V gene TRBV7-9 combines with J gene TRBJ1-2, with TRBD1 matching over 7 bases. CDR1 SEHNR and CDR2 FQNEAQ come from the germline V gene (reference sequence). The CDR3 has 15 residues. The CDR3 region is CASSLGQGPNYGYTF. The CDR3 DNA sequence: TGTGCCAGCAGCTTAGGACAGGGACCTAACTACGGCTACACCTTC.

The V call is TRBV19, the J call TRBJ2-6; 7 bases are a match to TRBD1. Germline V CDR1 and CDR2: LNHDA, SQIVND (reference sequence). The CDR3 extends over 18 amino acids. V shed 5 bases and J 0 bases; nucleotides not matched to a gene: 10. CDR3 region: CASSPRGGDSSGANVLTF. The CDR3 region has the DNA TGTGCCAGTAGTCCCAGGGGTGGGGACAGCTCTGGGGCCAACGTCCTGACTTTC. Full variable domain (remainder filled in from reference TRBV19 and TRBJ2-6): DGGITQSPKYLFRKEGQNVTLSCEQNLNHDAMYWYRQDPGQGLRLIYYSQIVNDFQKGDIAEGYSVSREKKESFPLTVTSAQKNPTAFYLCASSPRGGDSSGANVLTFGAGSRLTVL.

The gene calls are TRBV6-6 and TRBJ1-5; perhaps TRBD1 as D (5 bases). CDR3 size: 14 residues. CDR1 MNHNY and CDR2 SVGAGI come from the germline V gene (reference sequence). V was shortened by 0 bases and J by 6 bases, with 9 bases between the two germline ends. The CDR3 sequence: CASSYSDRAQPQHF. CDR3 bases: TGTGCCAGCAGTTACTCAGACAGAGCTCAGCCCCAGCATTTT.

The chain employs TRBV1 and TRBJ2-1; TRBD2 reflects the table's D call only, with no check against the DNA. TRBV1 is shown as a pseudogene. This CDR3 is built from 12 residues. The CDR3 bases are TGCACCAGCAGCCATAGCCTCAATGAGCAGTTCTTC. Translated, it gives CTSSHSLNEQFF.

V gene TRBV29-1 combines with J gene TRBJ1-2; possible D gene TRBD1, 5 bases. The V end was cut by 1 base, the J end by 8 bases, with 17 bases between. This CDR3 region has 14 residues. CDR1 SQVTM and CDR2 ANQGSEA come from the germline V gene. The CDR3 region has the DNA TGCAGCGTTGAAGGCGACCAGGGTTCAGGCGGCTACACCTTC. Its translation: CSVEGDQGSGGYTF.

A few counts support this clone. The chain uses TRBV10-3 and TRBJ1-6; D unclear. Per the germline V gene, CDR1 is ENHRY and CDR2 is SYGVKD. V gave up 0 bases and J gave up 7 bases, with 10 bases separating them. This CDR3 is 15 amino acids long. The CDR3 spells CAISESQAGNSPLHF. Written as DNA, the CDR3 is TGTGCCATCAGTGAGTCGCAGGCGGGGAATTCACCCCTCCACTTT.

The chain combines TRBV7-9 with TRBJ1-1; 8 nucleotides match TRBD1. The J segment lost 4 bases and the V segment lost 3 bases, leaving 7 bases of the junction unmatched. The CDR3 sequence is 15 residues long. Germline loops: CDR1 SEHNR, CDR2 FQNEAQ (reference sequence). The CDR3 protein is CASSLDRVDTTEAFF. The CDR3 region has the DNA TGTGCCAGCAGCTTGGACAGGGTTGATACCACTGAAGCTTTCTTT.

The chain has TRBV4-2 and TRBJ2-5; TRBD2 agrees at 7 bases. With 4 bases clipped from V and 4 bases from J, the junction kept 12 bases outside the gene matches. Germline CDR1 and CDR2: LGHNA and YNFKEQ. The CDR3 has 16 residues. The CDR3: CASSPGGGQLGETQYF. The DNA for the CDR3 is TGTGCCAGCAGCCCGGGGGGTGGGCAATTAGGAGAGACCCAGTACTTC.

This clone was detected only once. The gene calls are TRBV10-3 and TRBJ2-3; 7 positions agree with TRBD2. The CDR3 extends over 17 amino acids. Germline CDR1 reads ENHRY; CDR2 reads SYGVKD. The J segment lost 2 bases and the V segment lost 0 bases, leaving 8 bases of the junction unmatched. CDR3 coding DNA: TGTGCCATCAGTGAGTCTTACGGGCGGGGGAACACAGATACGCAGTATTTT. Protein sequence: CAISESYGRGNTDTQYF.

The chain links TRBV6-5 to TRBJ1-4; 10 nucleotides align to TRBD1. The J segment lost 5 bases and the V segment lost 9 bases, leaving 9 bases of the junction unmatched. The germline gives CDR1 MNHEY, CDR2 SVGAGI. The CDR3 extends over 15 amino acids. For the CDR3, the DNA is TGTGCCAGAATCCGTCCGGGACAGGGGAATGAAAAACTGTTTTTT. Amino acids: CARIRPGQGNEKLFF.

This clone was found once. CDR3 protein: CASSPQLDNEQFF. The CDR3 DNA sequence: TGTGCCAGCAGCCCGCAACTAGACAATGAGCAGTTCTTC. The rearrangement joins TRBV7-2 to TRBJ2-1, with D tentatively TRBD2 (5 bases). With 5 bases removed from V and 5 bases from J, the gap between germline ends came to 10 bases. The germline CDR1 and CDR2 sequences are SGHTA and FQGNSA. CDR3 length: 13 amino acids. Looking up the rest from reference TRBV7-2 and TRBJ2-1 gives the full variable domain: GAGVSQSPSNKVTEKGKDVELRCDPISGHTALYWYRQSLGQGLEFLIYFQGNSAPDKSGLPSDRFSAERTGGSVSTLTIQRTQQEDSAVYLCASSPQLDNEQFFGPGTRLTVL.

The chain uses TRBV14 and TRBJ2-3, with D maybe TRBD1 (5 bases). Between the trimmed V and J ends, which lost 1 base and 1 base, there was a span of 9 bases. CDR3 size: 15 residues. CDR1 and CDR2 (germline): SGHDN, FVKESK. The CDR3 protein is CASSQVRARTDTQYF. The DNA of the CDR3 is TGTGCCAGCAGCCAAGTCAGGGCCCGCACAGATACGCAGTATTTT. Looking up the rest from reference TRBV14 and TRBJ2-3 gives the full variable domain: EAGVTQFPSHSVIEKGQTVTLRCDPISGHDNLYWYRRVMGKEIKFLLHFVKESKQDESGMPNNRFLAERTGGTYSTLKVQPAELEDSGVYFCASSQVRARTDTQYFGPGTRLTVL.

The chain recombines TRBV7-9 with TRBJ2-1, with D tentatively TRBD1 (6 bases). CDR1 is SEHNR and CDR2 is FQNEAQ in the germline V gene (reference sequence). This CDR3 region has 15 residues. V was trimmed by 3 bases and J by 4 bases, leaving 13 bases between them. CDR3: CASSLTGQGYNEQFF. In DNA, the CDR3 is TGTGCCAGCAGCTTGACGGGGCAGGGGTACAATGAGCAGTTCTTC.

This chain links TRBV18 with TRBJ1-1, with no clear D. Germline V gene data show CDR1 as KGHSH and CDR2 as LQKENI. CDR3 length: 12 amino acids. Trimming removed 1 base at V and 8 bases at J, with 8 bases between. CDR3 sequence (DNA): TGTGCCAGCTCACCACAACGGGAGGAAGCTTTCTTT. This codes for CASSPQREEAFF. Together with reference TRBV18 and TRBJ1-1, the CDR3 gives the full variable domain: NAGVMQNPRHLVRRRGQEARLRCSPMKGHSHVYWYRQLPEEGLKFMVYLQKENIIDESGMPKERFSAEFPKEGPSILRIQQVVRGDSAAYFCASSPQREEAFFGQGTRLTVV.

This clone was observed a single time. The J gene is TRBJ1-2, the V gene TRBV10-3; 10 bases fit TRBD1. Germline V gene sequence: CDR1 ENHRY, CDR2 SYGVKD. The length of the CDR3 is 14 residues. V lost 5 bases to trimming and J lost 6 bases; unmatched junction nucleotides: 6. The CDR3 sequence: CAISPTGGGDGYTF. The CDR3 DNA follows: TGTGCCATCAGTCCGACAGGGGGCGGAGATGGCTACACCTTC.

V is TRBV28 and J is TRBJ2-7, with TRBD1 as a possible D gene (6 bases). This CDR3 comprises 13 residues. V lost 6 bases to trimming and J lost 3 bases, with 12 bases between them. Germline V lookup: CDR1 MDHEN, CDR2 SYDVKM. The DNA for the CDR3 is TGTGCCAGCAGATCGGGACAAGGCTACGAGCAGTACTTC. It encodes CASRSGQGYEQYF.

CDR3 loop: CASSPPGTSSTDTQYF. CDR3 nucleotides: TGTGCCAGCTCACCACCCGGGACTAGCAGCACAGATACGCAGTATTTT. This chain uses TRBV18 with TRBJ2-3, with 9 bases identical to TRBD2. The CDR3 is made up of 16 amino acids. The V gene end was trimmed by 0 bases and the J gene end by 0 bases; junction bases not matched to a gene: 1. Germline V gene data show CDR1 as KGHSH and CDR2 as LQKENI.

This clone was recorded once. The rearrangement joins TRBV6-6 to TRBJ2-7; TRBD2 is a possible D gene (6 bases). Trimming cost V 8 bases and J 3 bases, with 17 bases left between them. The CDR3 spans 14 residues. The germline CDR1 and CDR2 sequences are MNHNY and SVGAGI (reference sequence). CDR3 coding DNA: TGTGCCAGCCAGGGCGGGGTGGGCTTCTACGAGCAGTACTTC. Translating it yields CASQGGVGFYEQYF.

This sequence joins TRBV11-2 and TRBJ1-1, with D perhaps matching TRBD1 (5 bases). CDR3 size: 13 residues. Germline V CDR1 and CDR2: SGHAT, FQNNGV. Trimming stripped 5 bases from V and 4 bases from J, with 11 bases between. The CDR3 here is CASSPPGFTEAFF. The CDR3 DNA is TGTGCCAGCAGCCCCCCAGGGTTCACTGAAGCTTTCTTT.

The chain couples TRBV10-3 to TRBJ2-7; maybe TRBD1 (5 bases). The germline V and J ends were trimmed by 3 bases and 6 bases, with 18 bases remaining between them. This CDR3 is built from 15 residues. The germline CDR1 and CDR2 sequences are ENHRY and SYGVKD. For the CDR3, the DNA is TGTGCCATCAGTGATTGGTGGGGCAGGGTGGGCGAGCAGTACTTC. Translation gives CAISDWWGRVGEQYF.

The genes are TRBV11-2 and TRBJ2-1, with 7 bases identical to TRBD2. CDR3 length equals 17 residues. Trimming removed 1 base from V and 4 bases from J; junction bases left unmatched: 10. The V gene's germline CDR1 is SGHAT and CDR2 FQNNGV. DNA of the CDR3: TGTGCCAGCAGCTTAGTGGCGGGAGCCTGGGGTTACAATGAGCAGTTCTTC. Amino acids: CASSLVAGAWGYNEQFF.

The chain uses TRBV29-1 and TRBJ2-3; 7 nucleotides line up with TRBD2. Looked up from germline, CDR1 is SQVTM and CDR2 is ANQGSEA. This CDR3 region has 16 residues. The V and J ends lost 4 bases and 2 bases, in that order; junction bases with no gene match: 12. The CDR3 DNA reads TGCAGCGTTGGCGGGAGAGGGACTGGGGCCACAGATACGCAGTATTTT. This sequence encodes CSVGGRGTGATDTQYF.

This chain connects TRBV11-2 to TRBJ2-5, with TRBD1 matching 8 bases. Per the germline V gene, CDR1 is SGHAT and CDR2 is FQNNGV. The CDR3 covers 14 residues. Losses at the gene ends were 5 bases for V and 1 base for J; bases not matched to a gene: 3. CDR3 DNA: TGTGCCAGCAGCGCGGGGACAGGCCAAGAGACCCAGTACTTC. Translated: CASSAGTGQETQYF.

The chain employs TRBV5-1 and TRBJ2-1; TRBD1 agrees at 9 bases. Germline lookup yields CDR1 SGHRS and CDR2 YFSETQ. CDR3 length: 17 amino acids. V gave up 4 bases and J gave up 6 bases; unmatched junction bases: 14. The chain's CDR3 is CASSAGLGQGTGNEQFF. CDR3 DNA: TGCGCCAGCAGCGCTGGGCTGGGACAGGGAACGGGCAATGAGCAGTTCTTC. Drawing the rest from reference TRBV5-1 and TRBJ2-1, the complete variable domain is KAGVTQTPRYLIKTRGQQVTLSCSPISGHRSVSWYQQTPGQGLQFLFEYFSETQRNKGNFPGRFSGRQFSNSRSEMNVSTLELGDSALYLCASSAGLGQGTGNEQFFGPGTRLTVL.

The CDR3, as DNA: TGTGCCAGCAGTGCAACTAGCGGGGGTTACACAGATACGCAGTATTTT. Its translation: CASSATSGGYTDTQYF. V and J are TRBV6-1 and TRBJ2-3, with TRBD2 matching over 11 bases. Germline V gene lookup returns CDR1 MNHNS and CDR2 SASEGT. CDR3 length: 16 residues. J was trimmed by 2 bases and V by 4 bases; bases with no gene match: 5.